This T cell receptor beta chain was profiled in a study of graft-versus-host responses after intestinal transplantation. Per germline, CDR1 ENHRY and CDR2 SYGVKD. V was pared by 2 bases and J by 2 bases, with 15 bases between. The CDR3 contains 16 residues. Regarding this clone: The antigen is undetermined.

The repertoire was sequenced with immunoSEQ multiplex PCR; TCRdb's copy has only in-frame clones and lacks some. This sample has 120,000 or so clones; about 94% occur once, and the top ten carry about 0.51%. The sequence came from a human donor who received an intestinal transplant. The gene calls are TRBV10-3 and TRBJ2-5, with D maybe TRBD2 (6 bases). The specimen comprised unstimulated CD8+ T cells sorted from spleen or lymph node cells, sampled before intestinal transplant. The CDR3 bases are TGTGCCATCAGTGAGGGGGCGGGAAGCTTTCAAGAGACCCAGTACTTC. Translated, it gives CAISEGAGSFQETQYF.